This T cell receptor (beta chain) was retrieved from a study of T cells after yellow fever vaccination. Using its own MiXCR run on the 5' RACE reads, TCRdb lists one record per CDR3 protein. The sample yields almost 30,000 distinct CDR3 sequences, under 6% seen once. V was clipped by 4 bases and J by 4 bases, with 8 bases between them. This CDR3 spans 12 amino acids. Germline CDR1 reads SQVTM; CDR2 reads ANQGSEA. In this sample, this clonotype turned up many times. The chain has TRBV29-1 and TRBJ2-1, with D unclear. This receptor was identified in a man aged 30 to 45 who received the YFV17D yellow fever vaccine. This sample comprised CD8+ T cells sorted from PBMCs, obtained 10 days after the yellow fever booster vaccination. CDR3 amino acids: CSVVVLYNEQFF. The CDR3, as DNA: TGCAGCGTTGTAGTCTTGTACAATGAGCAGTTCTTC.